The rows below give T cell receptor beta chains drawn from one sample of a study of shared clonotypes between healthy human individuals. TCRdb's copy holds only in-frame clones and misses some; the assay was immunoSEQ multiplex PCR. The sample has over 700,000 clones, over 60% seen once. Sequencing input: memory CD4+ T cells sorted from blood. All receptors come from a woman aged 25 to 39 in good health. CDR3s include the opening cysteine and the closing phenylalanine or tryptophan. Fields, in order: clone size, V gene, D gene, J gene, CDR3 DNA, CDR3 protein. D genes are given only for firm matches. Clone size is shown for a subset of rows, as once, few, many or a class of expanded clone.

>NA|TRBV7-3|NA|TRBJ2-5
TGTGCCAGCAGCCCCGGGGTATCAGAGACCCAGTACTTC
CASSPGVSETQYF
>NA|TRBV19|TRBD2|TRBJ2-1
TGTGCCAGTAGTTTCCAACTAGCGGGAGTTGGCGAGCAGTTCTTC
CASSFQLAGVGEQFF
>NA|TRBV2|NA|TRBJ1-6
TGTGCCAGCAGTGAACAAAGGGACAATTCACCCCTCCACTTT
CASSEQRDNSPLHF
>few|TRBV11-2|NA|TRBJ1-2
TGTGCCAGCAGCTTAGACTCAGCTAACTATGGCTACACCTTC
CASSLDSANYGYTF
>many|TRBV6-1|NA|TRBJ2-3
TGTGCCAGCGGTAGGGATACGCAGTATTTT
CASGRDTQYF
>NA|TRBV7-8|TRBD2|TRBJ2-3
TGTGCCAGCAGCTCGGGACTAGGGGGATTGGGTTCGGCGCAGTATTTT
CASSSGLGGLGSAQYF
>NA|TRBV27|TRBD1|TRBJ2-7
TGTGCCAGCAGGTCTGCGGACGGGACAGGATACTACGAGCAGTACTTC
CASRSADGTGYYEQYF
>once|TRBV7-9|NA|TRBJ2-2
TGTGCCAGCACCCATGGCCGTTACACCGGGGAGCTGTTTTTT
CASTHGRYTGELFF
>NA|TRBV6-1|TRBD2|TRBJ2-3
TGTGCCAGCAGGACTAGCGGGAACACAGATACGCAGTATTTT
CASRTSGNTDTQYF
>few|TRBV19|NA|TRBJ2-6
TGTGCCAGTAAAGACGACTCTGGGGCCAACGTCCTGACTTTC
CASKDDSGANVLTF
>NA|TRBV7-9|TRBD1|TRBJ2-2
TGTGCCAGCAGCGGCAGGGGCTTCGGGACAGGGGGCGAGGGGGAGCTGTTTTTT
CASSGRGFGTGGEGELFF